The 3 T cell receptor beta chains presented below share a single source sample, sequenced in a study of blood T cell repertoires in COVID-19. Measured with immunoSEQ multiplex PCR; TCRdb has only the in-frame clones, and not every one. Here the sample spans some 450,000 clones, roughly 90% being singletons. The sequenced material came from peripheral blood. All receptors derive from a man younger than 35 with COVID-19, enrolled during active disease.

The V call is TRBV2, the J call TRBJ2-3; TRBD2 aligns across 9 bases. In germline, CDR1 is SNHLY, CDR2 FYNNEI. This CDR3 comprises 18 residues. The junction had 17 bases not matched to a gene; V was cut back by 6 bases and J by 4 bases. The DNA of the CDR3 is TGTGCCAGCAGCCGGCCCACTTTGGCTAGCGGGACAGCAGATACGCAGTATTTT. This codes for CASSRPTLASGTADTQYF.

V is TRBV5-8 and J is TRBJ2-2; 7 bases agree with TRBD1. V dropped 6 bases and J dropped 5; count of bases not matched to a gene: 7. In germline, CDR1 is SGHTS, CDR2 YDEGEE. The CDR3 length is 14 residues. The CDR3 is CASTRRGKTGELFF. Here the CDR3 DNA reads TGTGCCAGCACCCGCAGGGGGAAAACCGGGGAGCTGTTTTTT. The variable domain in full, with the rest retrieved from reference TRBV5-8 and TRBJ2-2, is EAGVTQSPTHLIKTRGQQATLRCSPISGHTSVYWYQQALGLGLQFLLWYDEGEERNRGNFPPRFSGRQFPNYSSELNVNALELEDSALYLCASTRRGKTGELFFGEGSRLTVL.

This clone was found once. The rearrangement joins TRBV20-1 to TRBJ2-4, with TRBD2 identical over 10 bases. This CDR3 has 16 amino acids. Per the germline V gene, CDR1 is DFQATT and CDR2 is SNEGSKA (reference sequence). V shed 3 bases and J 6 bases; nucleotides not matched to a gene: 11. The CDR3 nucleotides read TGCAGTGCTAGTCCCCAAGAGGGACTAGCGAGAAACATTCAGTACTTC. Translation gives CSASPQEGLARNIQYF.